This T cell receptor (beta chain) appears in the sequencing data of a study of blood T cell repertoires in COVID-19. The junction had 7 bases not matched to a gene; V was cut back by 1 base and J by 5 bases. The CDR3 has 14 amino acids. CDR1 SQVTM and CDR2 ANQGSEA come from the germline V gene. Libraries were prepared by immunoSEQ multiplex PCR; TCRdb keeps only in-frame clonotypes and omits some of them. The repertoire holds around 250,000 clones, with 90% as singletons. The sequenced sample was peripheral blood. The clonotype originates from a woman aged 55-69 years with COVID-19, enrolled during active disease. This sequence joins TRBV29-1 and TRBJ1-2; 7 bases agree with TRBD1. The CDR3 loop is CSVEVEGAGYGYTF. Here the CDR3 DNA reads TGCAGCGTTGAAGTTGAGGGGGCAGGTTATGGCTACACCTTC. Supplemented by reference TRBV29-1 and TRBJ1-2, the full variable domain reads SAVISQKPSRDICQRGTSLTIQCQVDSQVTMMFWYRQQPGQSLTLIATANQGSEATYESGFVIDKFPISRPNLTFSTLTVSNMSPEDSSIYLCSVEVEGAGYGYTFGSGTRLTVV.